The sequence of this T cell receptor (beta chain) was determined in a study of PD-L1 blockade in urothelial cancer. The overall study: Men with urothelial cancer arising in the bladder made up about nine tenths of the roughly 29 patients.

J lost 5 bases, V lost 4 bases, and 11 bases had no gene match. The CDR3 spans 16 residues. CDR1 and CDR2 (germline): MDHEN, SYDVKM. Each PCR received spiked synthetic TCR analog templates. Some clones are missing from TCRdb's copy, which holds only in-frame ones; the method was immunoSEQ multiplex PCR. Seen here are about 21,000 clones, 90% observed once, and the top ten hold 15% to 20%. The J gene is TRBJ2-1, the V gene TRBV28; 7 bases agree with TRBD1. This sequence originates from a woman aged 55 to 70 with urothelial cancer. The sequences come from PBMCs, collected around atezolizumab (anti-PD-L1) treatment. CDR3 sequence (DNA): TGTGCCAGCAGTTCTCCCGGGACAGAGGTGGACAATGAGCAGTTCTTC. Protein product: CASSSPGTEVDNEQFF. Drawing the rest from reference TRBV28 and TRBJ2-1, the complete variable domain is DVKVTQSSRYLVKRTGEKVFLECVQDMDHENMFWYRQDPGLGLRLIYFSYDVKMKEKGDIPEGYSVSREKKERFSLILESASTNQTSMYLCASSSPGTEVDNEQFFGPGTRLTVL.